A single T cell receptor beta chain is shown here with its context. Sequencing was performed with immunoSEQ multiplex PCR; in TCRdb, only in-frame clones are kept and a portion is missing. The sample includes 150,000 to 200,000 clones, about 92% of them seen just once. The sample is drawn from a study of control samples from healthy donors and cancer patients. V was pared by 6 bases and J by 3 bases, with 8 bases between. CDR1 and CDR2 (germline): KGHSH, LQKENI. The CDR3 has 12 residues. The J gene is TRBJ2-5, the V gene TRBV18; unclear D gene. The sample taken for sequencing was blood. This TCR came from a man aged 30 to 39 in good health. The CDR3 loop is CASSPDEETQYF. The CDR3 nucleotides are TGTGCCAGCTCGCCCGACGAAGAGACCCAGTACTTC.